This T cell receptor beta chain was identified during a study of blood T cell repertoires in COVID-19. Study-level background: Acute and convalescent COVID-19 specimens originated in the United States, Italy and Spain. T cells, B-cell-depleted T cells, or PBMCs supplied cDNA or gDNA.

Original processing methods: For nucleated cells, counts were estimated from reference gene primer amplification. This table comes from immunoSEQ multiplex PCR, and its TCRdb copy is limited to in-frame clones, with some not included. V, J and clone size are taken as reported in that table, and D and trimming were inferred from the DNA itself. The repertoire holds under 90,000 clones, with 75% to 90% as singletons. V lost 1 base, J lost 0 bases, and 7 bases lay in between. The CDR3 consists of 15 residues. Germline CDR1 reads SGHTA; CDR2 reads FQGNSA. V usage is TRBV7-2 and J usage is TRBJ2-1; D gene unclear. Source material: peripheral blood. The sequence was obtained from a woman older than 75 with active or convalescent COVID-19. CDR3 DNA sequence: TGTGCCAGCAGCTTAGACAGTGGCTCCTACAATGAGCAGTTCTTC. It yields the protein CASSLDSGSYNEQFF. The variable domain in full, completed from reference TRBV7-2 and TRBJ2-1, reads GAGVSQSPSNKVTEKGKDVELRCDPISGHTALYWYRQSLGQGLEFLIYFQGNSAPDKSGLPSDRFSAERTGGSVSTLTIQRTQQEDSAVYLCASSLDSGSYNEQFFGPGTRLTVL.